The source of this T cell receptor beta chain is a study of identical twins. Study results and limitations: Excess twin sharing in beta out-of-frame sequences was weaker. Carriage of fewer insertions was seen in abundant cord blood beta clonotypes, whereas memory repertoires showed none.

V was shortened by 6 bases and J by 3 bases, with 9 bases between the two germline ends. The CDR3 length is 13 residues. Germline CDR1 reads LNHDA; CDR2 reads SQIVND (reference sequence). Every sampled donor was Caucasian and healthy. Note on this clonotype: Its antigen is as yet unknown.

A universal primer site was incorporated via template switching, and the cDNA contained unique molecular identifiers. TCRdb independently ran MiXCR on the 5' RACE reads; one entry per CDR3 protein. The sample records more than 400,000 distinct CDR3 sequences, roughly 15% being singletons. This same sample was also taken into another study, of yellow fever vaccine responses in identical twins.

The TCR originated in a woman younger than 35 in good health. The rearrangement uses TRBV19 and TRBJ1-5; D is undetermined. Input material: CD4+ T cells sorted from blood. CDR3 sequence: CASRRTSNQPQHF. The DNA for the CDR3 is TGTGCCAGTAGGAGGACCTCCAATCAGCCCCAGCATTTT.